This T cell receptor (beta chain) derives from a study of monozygotic twins with cystic fibrosis. Using immunoSEQ multiplex PCR, the repertoire was profiled, and TCRdb retains in-frame clones only, with some absent. Among about 14,000 clones listed, roughly 84% were seen once. CDR3 length equals 15 residues. This rearrangement joins TRBV21-1 to TRBJ2-1; the table assigns TRBD2, which was not confirmed against the DNA. TRBV21-1 counts as a pseudogene. The sequencing sample was made of blood. This clonotype originated in a boy aged 5-17 years with cystic fibrosis. The CDR3 sequence is CASSKSRFSYNEQFF. CDR3 nucleotides: TGTGCCAGCAGCAAGAGCCGCTTCTCCTACAATGAGCAGTTCTTC.